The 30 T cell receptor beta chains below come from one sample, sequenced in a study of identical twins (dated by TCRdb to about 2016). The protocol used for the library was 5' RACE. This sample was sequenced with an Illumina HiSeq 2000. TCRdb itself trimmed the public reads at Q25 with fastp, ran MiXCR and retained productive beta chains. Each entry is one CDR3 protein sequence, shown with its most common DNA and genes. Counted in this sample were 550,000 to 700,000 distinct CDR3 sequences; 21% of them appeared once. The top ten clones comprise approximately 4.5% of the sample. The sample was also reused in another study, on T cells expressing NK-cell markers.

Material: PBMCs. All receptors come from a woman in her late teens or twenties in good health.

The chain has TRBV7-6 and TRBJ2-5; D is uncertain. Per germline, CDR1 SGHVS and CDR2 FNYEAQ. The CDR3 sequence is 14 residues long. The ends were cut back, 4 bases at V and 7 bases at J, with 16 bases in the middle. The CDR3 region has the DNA TGTGCCAGCAGCTCAGCTGGGGTAAAAGGGACCCAGTACTTC. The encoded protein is CASSSAGVKGTQYF.

CDR3 DNA sequence: TGTGCCAGCACCCTCATTAGGTGGAATTCGGACAATGAGCAGTTCTTC. Amino acids: CASTLIRWNSDNEQFF. The J gene is TRBJ2-1, the V gene TRBV5-8; D not resolved. Trimming took off 6 bases at V and 5 bases at J, with 21 bases between the two ends. Germline V lookup: CDR1 SGHTS, CDR2 YDEGEE. CDR3 length: 16 residues.

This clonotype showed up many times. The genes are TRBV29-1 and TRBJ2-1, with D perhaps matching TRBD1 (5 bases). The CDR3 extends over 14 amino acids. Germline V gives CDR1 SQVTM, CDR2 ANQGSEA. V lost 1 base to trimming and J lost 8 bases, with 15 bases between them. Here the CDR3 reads CSVEGDQGSDEQFF. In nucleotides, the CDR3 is TGCAGCGTTGAAGGGGATCAGGGTTCGGATGAGCAGTTCTTC.

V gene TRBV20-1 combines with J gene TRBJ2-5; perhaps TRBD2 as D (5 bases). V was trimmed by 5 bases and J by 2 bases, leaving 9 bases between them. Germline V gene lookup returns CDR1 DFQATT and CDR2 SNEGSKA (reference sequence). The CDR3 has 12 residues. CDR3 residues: CSAVWTQETQYF. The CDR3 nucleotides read TGCAGTGCTGTATGGACTCAAGAGACCCAGTACTTC.

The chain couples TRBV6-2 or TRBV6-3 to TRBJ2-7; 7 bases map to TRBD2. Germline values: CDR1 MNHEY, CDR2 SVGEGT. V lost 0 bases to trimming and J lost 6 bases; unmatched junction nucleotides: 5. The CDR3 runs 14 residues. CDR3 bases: TGTGCCAGCAGTTACTCCCGACTAGCCCTCGAGCAGTACTTC. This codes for CASSYSRLALEQYF.

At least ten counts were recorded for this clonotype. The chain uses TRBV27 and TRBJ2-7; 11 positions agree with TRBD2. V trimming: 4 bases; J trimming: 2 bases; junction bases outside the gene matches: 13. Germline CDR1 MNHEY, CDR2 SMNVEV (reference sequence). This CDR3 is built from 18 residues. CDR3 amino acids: CASSSSGTSGSKAYEQYF. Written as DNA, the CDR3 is TGTGCCAGCAGTTCCTCTGGGACTAGCGGATCCAAGGCCTACGAGCAGTACTTC.

The DNA of the CDR3 is TGTGCCACCAGTGATTTGCCAGCCATGAACACTGAAGCTTTCTTT. Protein: CATSDLPAMNTEAFF. V gene TRBV24-1 combines with J gene TRBJ1-1, with D uncertain. CDR1 is KGHDR, CDR2 SFDVKD, per germline. V lost 0 bases, J lost 0 bases, and 7 bases lay in between. This CDR3 has 15 amino acids.

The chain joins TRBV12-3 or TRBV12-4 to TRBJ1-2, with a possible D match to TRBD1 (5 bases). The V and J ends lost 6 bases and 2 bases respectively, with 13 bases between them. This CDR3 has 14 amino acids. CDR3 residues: CASSRGRENYGYTF. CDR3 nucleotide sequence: TGTGCCAGCAGCCGGGGCCGGGAAAACTATGGCTACACCTTC.

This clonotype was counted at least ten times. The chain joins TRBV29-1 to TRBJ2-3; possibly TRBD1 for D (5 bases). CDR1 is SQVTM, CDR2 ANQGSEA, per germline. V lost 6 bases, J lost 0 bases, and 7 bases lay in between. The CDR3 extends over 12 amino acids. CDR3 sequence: CSVSGSTDTQYF. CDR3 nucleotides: TGCAGCGTATCAGGGAGCACAGATACGCAGTATTTT.

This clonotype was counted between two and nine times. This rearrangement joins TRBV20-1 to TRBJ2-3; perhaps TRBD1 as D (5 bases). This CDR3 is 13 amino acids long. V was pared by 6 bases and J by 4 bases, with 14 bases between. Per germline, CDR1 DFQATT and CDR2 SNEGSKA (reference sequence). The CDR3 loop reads CSARWQGADTQYF. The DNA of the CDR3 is TGCAGTGCCCGATGGCAGGGCGCAGATACGCAGTATTTT.

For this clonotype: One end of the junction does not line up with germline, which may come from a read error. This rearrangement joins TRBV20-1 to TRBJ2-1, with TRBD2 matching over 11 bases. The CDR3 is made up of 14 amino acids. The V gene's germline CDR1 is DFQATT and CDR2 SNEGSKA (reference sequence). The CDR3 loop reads CSASSGGAYSEQFF. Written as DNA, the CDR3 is TGCAGTGCTAGTAGCGGGGGGGCCTACAGTGAGCAGTTCTTC.

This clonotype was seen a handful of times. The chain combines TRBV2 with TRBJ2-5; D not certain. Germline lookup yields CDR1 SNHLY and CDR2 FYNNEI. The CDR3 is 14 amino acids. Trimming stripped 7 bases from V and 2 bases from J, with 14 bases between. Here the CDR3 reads CASIKDVGQETQYF. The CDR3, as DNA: TGTGCCAGCATCAAGGACGTAGGACAAGAGACCCAGTACTTC. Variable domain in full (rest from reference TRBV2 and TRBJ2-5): EPEVTQTPSHQVTQMGQEVILRCVPISNHLYFYWYRQILGQKVEFLVSFYNNEISEKSEIFDDQFSVERPDGSNFTLKIRSTKLEDSAMYFCASIKDVGQETQYFGPGTRLLVL.

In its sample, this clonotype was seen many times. The CDR3 reads CSARSNRGLEGRNQPQHF. The CDR3 bases are TGCAGTGCTAGGTCGAACAGGGGGCTAGAGGGTCGCAATCAGCCCCAGCATTTT. The gene calls are TRBV20-1 and TRBJ1-5, with 9 bases aligning to TRBD1. CDR3 length: 18 amino acids. Trimming at V came to 3 bases and at J to 2 bases, leaving 14 bases not matched to a gene. The germline V gene has CDR1 DFQATT and CDR2 SNEGSKA (reference sequence).

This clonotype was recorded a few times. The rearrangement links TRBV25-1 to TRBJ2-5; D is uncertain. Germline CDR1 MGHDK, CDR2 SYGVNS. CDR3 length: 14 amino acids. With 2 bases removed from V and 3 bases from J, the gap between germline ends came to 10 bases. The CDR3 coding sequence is TGTGCCAGCAGTGAAAATACGGCGAAAGAGACCCAGTACTTC. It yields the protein CASSENTAKETQYF.

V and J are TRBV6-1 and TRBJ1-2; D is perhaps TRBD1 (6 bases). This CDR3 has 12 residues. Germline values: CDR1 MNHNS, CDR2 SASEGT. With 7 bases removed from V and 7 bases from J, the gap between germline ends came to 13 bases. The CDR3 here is CASNDWGPGYTF. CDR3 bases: TGTGCCAGCAACGATTGGGGGCCTGGCTACACCTTC.

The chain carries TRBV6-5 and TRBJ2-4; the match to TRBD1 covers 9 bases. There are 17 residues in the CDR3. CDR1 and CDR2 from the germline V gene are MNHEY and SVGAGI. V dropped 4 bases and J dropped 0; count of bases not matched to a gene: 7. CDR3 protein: CASSSLGTGLAKNIQYF. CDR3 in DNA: TGTGCCAGCAGTTCCCTTGGGACAGGGCTAGCCAAAAACATTCAGTACTTC.

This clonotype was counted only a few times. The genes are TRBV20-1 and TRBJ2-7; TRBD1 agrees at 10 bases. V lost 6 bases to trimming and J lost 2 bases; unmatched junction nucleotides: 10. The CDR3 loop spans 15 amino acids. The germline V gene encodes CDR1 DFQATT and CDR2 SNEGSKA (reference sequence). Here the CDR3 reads CSAVTRDRGTYEQYF. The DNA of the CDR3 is TGCAGTGCGGTAACCCGGGACAGGGGAACCTACGAGCAGTACTTC.

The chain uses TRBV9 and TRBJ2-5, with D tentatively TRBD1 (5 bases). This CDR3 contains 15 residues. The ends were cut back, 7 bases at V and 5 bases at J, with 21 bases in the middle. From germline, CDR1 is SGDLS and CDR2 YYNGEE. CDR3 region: CASGATATHGETQYF. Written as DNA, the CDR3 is TGTGCCAGCGGCGCGACAGCCACACACGGGGAGACCCAGTACTTC.

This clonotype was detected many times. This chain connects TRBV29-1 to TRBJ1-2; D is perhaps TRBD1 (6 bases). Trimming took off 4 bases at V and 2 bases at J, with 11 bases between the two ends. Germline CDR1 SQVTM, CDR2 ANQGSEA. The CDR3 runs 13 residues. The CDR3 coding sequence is TGCAGCGTTGGACAGGTGTGGAACTATGGCTACACCTTC. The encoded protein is CSVGQVWNYGYTF. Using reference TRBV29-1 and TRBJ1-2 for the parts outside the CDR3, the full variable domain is SAVISQKPSRDICQRGTSLTIQCQVDSQVTMMFWYRQQPGQSLTLIATANQGSEATYESGFVIDKFPISRPNLTFSTLTVSNMSPEDSSIYLCSVGQVWNYGYTFGSGTRLTVV.

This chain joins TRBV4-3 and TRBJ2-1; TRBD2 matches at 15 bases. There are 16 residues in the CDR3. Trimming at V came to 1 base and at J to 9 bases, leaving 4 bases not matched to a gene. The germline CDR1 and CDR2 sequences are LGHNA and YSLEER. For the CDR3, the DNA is TGCGCCAGCAGCCAAGGTGGGGGACTAGCGGGAGGTGAGCAGTTCTTC. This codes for CASSQGGGLAGGEQFF.

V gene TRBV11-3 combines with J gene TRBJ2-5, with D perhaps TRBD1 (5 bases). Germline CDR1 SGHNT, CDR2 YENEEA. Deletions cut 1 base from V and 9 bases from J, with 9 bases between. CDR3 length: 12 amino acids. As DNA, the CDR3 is TGTGCCAGCAGCTTAGTGGTAGGGGCCCAGTACTTC. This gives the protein CASSLVVGAQYF.

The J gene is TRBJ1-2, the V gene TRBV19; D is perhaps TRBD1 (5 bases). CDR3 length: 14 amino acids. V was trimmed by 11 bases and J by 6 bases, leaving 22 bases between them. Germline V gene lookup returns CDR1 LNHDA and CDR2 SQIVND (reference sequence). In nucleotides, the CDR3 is TGTGCCTGCCGACACCTCTCGGGGCTCGATGGCTACACCTTC. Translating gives CACRHLSGLDGYTF.

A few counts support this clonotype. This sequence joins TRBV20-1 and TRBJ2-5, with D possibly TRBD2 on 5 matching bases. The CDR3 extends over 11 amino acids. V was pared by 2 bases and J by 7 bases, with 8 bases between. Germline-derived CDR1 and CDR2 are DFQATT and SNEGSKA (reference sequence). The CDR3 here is CSARSSGTQYF. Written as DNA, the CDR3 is TGCAGTGCTAGATCCAGCGGGACCCAGTACTTC.

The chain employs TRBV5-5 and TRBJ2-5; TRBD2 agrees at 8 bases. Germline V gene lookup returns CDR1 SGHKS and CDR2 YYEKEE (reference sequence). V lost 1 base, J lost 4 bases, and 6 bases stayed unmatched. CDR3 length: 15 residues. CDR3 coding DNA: TGTGCCAGCAGCTTGAAGCGGGAGTCGATAGAGACCCAGTACTTC. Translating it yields CASSLKRESIETQYF.

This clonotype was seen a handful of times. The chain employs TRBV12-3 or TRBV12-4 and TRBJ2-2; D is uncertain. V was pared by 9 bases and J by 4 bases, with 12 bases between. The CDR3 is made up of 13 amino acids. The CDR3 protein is CASLTSTTGELFF. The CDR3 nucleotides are TGTGCCAGTTTAACCTCGACCACCGGGGAGCTGTTTTTT.

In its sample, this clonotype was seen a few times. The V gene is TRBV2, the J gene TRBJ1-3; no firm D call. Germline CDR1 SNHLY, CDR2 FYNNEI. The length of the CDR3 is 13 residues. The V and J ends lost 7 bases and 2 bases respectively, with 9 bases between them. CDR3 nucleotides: TGTGCCAGCAAGATGAGGGCTGGAAACACCATATATTTT. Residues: CASKMRAGNTIYF.

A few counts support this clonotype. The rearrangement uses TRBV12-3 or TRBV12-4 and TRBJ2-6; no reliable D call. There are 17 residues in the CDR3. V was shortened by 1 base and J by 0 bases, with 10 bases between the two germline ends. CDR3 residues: CASSLGLTSSGANVLTF. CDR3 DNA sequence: TGTGCCAGCAGTTTAGGACTGACGAGCTCTGGGGCCAACGTCCTGACTTTC.

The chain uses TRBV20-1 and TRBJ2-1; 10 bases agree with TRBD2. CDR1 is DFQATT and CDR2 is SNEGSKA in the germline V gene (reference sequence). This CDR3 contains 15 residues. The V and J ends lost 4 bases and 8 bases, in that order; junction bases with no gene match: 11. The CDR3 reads CSAMGLATHPHEQFF. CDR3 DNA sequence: TGCAGTGCTATGGGACTAGCGACACACCCCCATGAGCAGTTCTTC.

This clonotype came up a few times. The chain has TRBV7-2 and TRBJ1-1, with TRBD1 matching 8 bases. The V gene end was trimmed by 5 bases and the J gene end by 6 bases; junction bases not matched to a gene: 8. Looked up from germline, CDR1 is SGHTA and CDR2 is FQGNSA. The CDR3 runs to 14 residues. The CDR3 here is CASSPDRGGAEAFF. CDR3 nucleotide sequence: TGTGCCAGCAGCCCAGACAGGGGAGGGGCTGAAGCTTTCTTT.

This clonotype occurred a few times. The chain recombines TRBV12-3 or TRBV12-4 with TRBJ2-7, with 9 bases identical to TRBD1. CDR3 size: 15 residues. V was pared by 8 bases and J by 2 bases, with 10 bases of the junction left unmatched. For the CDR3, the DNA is TGTGCCAGCTCCCTTGGGGACAGGGATACCTACGAGCAGTACTTC. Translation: CASSLGDRDTYEQYF.